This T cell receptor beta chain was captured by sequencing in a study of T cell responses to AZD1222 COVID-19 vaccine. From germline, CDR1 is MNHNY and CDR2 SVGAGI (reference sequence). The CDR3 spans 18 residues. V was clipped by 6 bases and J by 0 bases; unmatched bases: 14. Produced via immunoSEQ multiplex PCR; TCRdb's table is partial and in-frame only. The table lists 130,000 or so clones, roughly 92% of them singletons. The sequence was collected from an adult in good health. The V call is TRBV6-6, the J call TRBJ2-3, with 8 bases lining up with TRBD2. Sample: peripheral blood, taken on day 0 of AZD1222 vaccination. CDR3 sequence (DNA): TGTGCCAGCAGCCGAGGGACTAGTGACTACACCAGCACAGATACGCAGTATTTT. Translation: CASSRGTSDYTSTDTQYF.